These 21 T cell receptor beta chains came from one sample sequenced in a study of T cell responses to AZD1222 COVID-19 vaccine. Libraries were prepared by immunoSEQ multiplex PCR; TCRdb keeps only in-frame clonotypes and omits some of them. In the table there are 150,000 or so clones, about 87% of which are singletons. The source was peripheral blood, collected on day 0 of AZD1222 vaccination. These receptors were collected from an adult in good health.

The chain combines TRBV28 with TRBJ1-5, with TRBD1 as a possible D gene (5 bases). The V end lost 3 bases, the J end lost 3 bases, and 9 bases lay between the germline ends. The CDR3 has 14 amino acids. Germline V gene data show CDR1 as MDHEN and CDR2 as SYDVKM. CDR3 in amino acids: CASSLGGFNQPQHF. The CDR3 coding sequence is TGTGCCAGCAGTTTGGGGGGTTTCAATCAGCCCCAGCATTTT.

The J gene is TRBJ2-2, the V gene TRBV3-1 (or the pseudogene TRBV3-2); 8 nucleotides align to TRBD1. V was pared by 0 bases and J by 5 bases, with 5 bases of the junction left unmatched. Germline values: CDR1 LGHDT, CDR2 YNNKEL (reference sequence). The CDR3 spans 16 residues. This CDR3 is CASSQDPGGGTGELFF. As DNA, the CDR3 is TGTGCCAGCAGCCAAGACCCAGGGGGCGGGACCGGGGAGCTGTTTTTT.

The chain employs TRBV6-5 and TRBJ1-4, with a weak D call TRBD1 (6 bases). V lost 6 bases, J lost 3 bases, and 8 bases lay in between. The CDR3 spans 13 residues. Germline loops: CDR1 MNHEY, CDR2 SVGAGI. In DNA form, the CDR3 reads TGTGCCAGCAGCAGGGGACCTAATGAAAAACTGTTTTTT. Residues: CASSRGPNEKLFF.

This chain joins TRBV9 and TRBJ1-1; no clear D. CDR3 length: 16 residues. The V end lost 3 bases, the J end lost 2 bases, and 17 bases lay between the germline ends. Germline V gene sequence: CDR1 SGDLS, CDR2 YYNGEE. CDR3 region: CASSASRYSSNTEAFF. In DNA, the CDR3 is TGTGCCAGCAGCGCATCCCGCTACAGTTCTAACACTGAAGCTTTCTTT.

The V and J genes are TRBV27 and TRBJ2-7; TRBD1 aligns across 7 bases. The CDR3 is 15 amino acids. Germline V lookup: CDR1 MNHEY, CDR2 SMNVEV (reference sequence). With 3 bases clipped from V and 3 bases from J, the junction kept 8 bases outside the gene matches. In nucleotides, the CDR3 is TGTGCCAGCAGTTTTAGCAAGGGGGCCTTCTACGAGCAGTACTTC. Its translation is CASSFSKGAFYEQYF.

The chain has TRBV18 and TRBJ1-1; tentatively, D is TRBD1 (5 bases). V dropped 1 base and J dropped 11 bases, with 11 bases sitting between them. The germline CDR1 and CDR2 sequences are KGHSH and LQKENI. CDR3 length: 12 residues. The CDR3 region is CASSPQTELAFF. For the CDR3, the DNA is TGTGCCAGCTCACCACAGACAGAGCTCGCTTTCTTT. The full variable domain, with the rest looked up from reference TRBV18 and TRBJ1-1, is NAGVMQNPRHLVRRRGQEARLRCSPMKGHSHVYWYRQLPEEGLKFMVYLQKENIIDESGMPKERFSAEFPKEGPSILRIQQVVRGDSAAYFCASSPQTELAFFGQGTRLTVV.

This clone was seen a few times. The chain links TRBV11-2 to TRBJ1-3; 8 nucleotides line up with TRBD1. CDR3 size: 15 residues. The junction had 5 bases not matched to a gene; V was cut back by 3 bases and J by 4 bases. The germline V gene has CDR1 SGHAT and CDR2 FQNNGV. The CDR3 nucleotides read TGTGCCAGCAGCTTCGGACAGGGTATCGGAAACACCATATATTTT. It is translated as CASSFGQGIGNTIYF.

This sequence joins TRBV18 and TRBJ1-6; 10 nucleotides align to TRBD1. Germline V gene lookup returns CDR1 KGHSH and CDR2 LQKENI. The CDR3 covers 16 residues. The V segment lost 4 bases and the J segment 10 bases; nucleotides outside the gene matches: 10. CDR3 loop: CASSRIETGGNSPLHF. DNA of the CDR3: TGTGCCAGCTCACGGATCGAGACAGGGGGCAACTCACCCCTCCACTTT.

The rearrangement links TRBV18 to TRBJ2-7, with 13 bases aligning to TRBD2. V was clipped by 6 bases and J by 2 bases; unmatched bases: 4. The CDR3 runs 15 residues. Germline V gene data show CDR1 as KGHSH and CDR2 as LQKENI. In nucleotides, the CDR3 is TGTGCCAGCTCGTACGGGACTAGCGGGACCTACGAGCAGTACTTC. The encoded protein is CASSYGTSGTYEQYF.

The chain is built from TRBV3-1 (or the pseudogene TRBV3-2) and TRBJ1-3; D call uncertain. Germline CDR1 is LGHDT and CDR2 is YNNKEL (reference sequence). The CDR3 runs 18 residues. V lost 0 bases and J 3 bases, leaving 18 bases between the germline ends. The CDR3 loop is CASSQDRTAAVGGNTIYF. The DNA for the CDR3 is TGTGCCAGCAGCCAAGATCGTACAGCCGCGGTCGGTGGAAACACCATATATTTT.

The chain links TRBV5-8 to TRBJ1-5; maybe TRBD1 (5 bases). This CDR3 has 14 residues. Trimming stripped 2 bases from V and 4 bases from J, with 10 bases between. Looked up from germline, CDR1 is SGHTS and CDR2 is YDEGEE. CDR3 loop: CASSLNEGNQPQHF. DNA of the CDR3: TGTGCCAGCAGCTTAAATGAGGGGAATCAGCCCCAGCATTTT.

The V and J genes are TRBV4-3 and TRBJ2-2, with D unresolved. V lost 0 bases and J 7 bases, leaving 21 bases between the germline ends. Germline V gene lookup returns CDR1 LGHNA and CDR2 YSLEER. This CDR3 region has 18 residues. The CDR3 is CASSQDLGSPVRGGELFF. CDR3 in DNA: TGCGCCAGCAGCCAAGATTTGGGTTCCCCTGTGCGAGGCGGGGAGCTGTTTTTT.

This clone was picked up a small number of times. The chain links TRBV9 to TRBJ2-3, with D perhaps matching TRBD1 (5 bases). There are 15 residues in the CDR3. The V gene's germline CDR1 is SGDLS and CDR2 YYNGEE. Deletions cut 2 bases from V and 2 bases from J, with 12 bases between. The CDR3 region is CASSVKGSNTDTQYF. The DNA for the CDR3 is TGTGCCAGCAGCGTCAAGGGGTCTAACACAGATACGCAGTATTTT.

This clone was picked up one time. The V gene is TRBV4-3, the J gene TRBJ2-3, with 10 bases lining up with TRBD2. The CDR3 has 16 residues. Losses at the gene ends were 3 bases for V and 5 bases for J; bases not matched to a gene: 8. The germline V gene has CDR1 LGHNA and CDR2 YSLEER. The CDR3 DNA reads as TGCGCCAGCAGCCAGGAAGCGGGGGGGCCGATAGATACGCAGTATTTT. It codes for CASSQEAGGPIDTQYF.

The J gene is TRBJ2-3, the V gene TRBV5-1, with 9 bases identical to TRBD2. Per the germline V gene, CDR1 is SGHRS and CDR2 is YFSETQ. V was pared by 3 bases and J by 1 base, with 9 bases of the junction left unmatched. This CDR3 contains 17 residues. The DNA of the CDR3 is TGCGCCAGCAGCTCATCCCCAGCGGGGGGCCGCACAGATACGCAGTATTTT. Protein: CASSSSPAGGRTDTQYF. Together with reference TRBV5-1 and TRBJ2-3, the CDR3 gives the full variable domain: KAGVTQTPRYLIKTRGQQVTLSCSPISGHRSVSWYQQTPGQGLQFLFEYFSETQRNKGNFPGRFSGRQFSNSRSEMNVSTLELGDSALYLCASSSSPAGGRTDTQYFGPGTRLTVL.

DNA of the CDR3: TGTGCCAGCAGCTGGGATGTGAACACTGAAGCTTTCTTT. Translation: CASSWDVNTEAFF. The chain couples TRBV5-6 to TRBJ1-1; D call uncertain. The CDR3 consists of 13 residues. Trimming cost V 3 bases and J 0 bases, with 6 bases left between them. The germline V gene encodes CDR1 SGHDT and CDR2 YYEEEE.

The rearrangement links TRBV19 to TRBJ2-6; the match to TRBD1 covers 10 bases. Losses at the gene ends were 5 bases for V and 4 bases for J; bases not matched to a gene: 8. The CDR3 runs to 17 residues. Germline assignment: CDR1 LNHDA and CDR2 SQIVND (reference sequence). The CDR3 is CASSRSGQGSGANVLTF. The CDR3 region has the DNA TGTGCCAGTAGTCGTTCGGGACAGGGGTCCGGGGCCAACGTCCTGACTTTC.

V and J are TRBV5-1 and TRBJ1-2; a weak D match, TRBD1 (6 bases). Germline CDR1 SGHRS, CDR2 YFSETQ. This CDR3 spans 13 amino acids. V lost 0 bases and J 7 bases, leaving 10 bases between the germline ends. CDR3 loop: CASSLAGEAGYTF. The DNA for the CDR3 is TGCGCCAGCAGCTTGGCAGGGGAGGCTGGCTACACCTTC.

This chain uses TRBV3-1 (or the pseudogene TRBV3-2) with TRBJ1-3; D gene unclear. V was cut by 1 base and J by 9 bases, with 4 bases left in between. There are 11 residues in the CDR3. Germline V CDR1 and CDR2: LGHDT, YNNKEL (reference sequence). CDR3 nucleotides: TGTGCCAGCAGCCAAGCCGGCACCATATATTTT. The encoded protein is CASSQAGTIYF.

In this sample, this clone turned up once. The CDR3 protein is CASSWFRTEAFF. The CDR3 nucleotides read TGTGCCAGCAGTTGGTTCAGGACTGAAGCTTTCTTT. V and J are TRBV6-2 or TRBV6-3 and TRBJ1-1; D is unresolved. CDR1 is MNHEY and CDR2 is SVGEGT in the germline V gene. This CDR3 is 12 amino acids long. Trimming took 4 bases from V and 5 from J, leaving 8 bases between them.

The CDR3 bases are TGTGCCAGCAGCCAAGCCGCCAGGACGGACTATGGCTACACCTTC. It codes for CASSQAARTDYGYTF. The gene calls are TRBV4-2 and TRBJ1-2; unclear D gene. Germline assignment: CDR1 LGHNA and CDR2 YNFKEQ. The CDR3 is 15 residues long. V lost 1 base and J 3 bases, leaving 12 bases between the germline ends.